The present TCR beta chain was sequenced within a study of T-cell reconstitution after alpha-beta-depleted transplantation in children (dated by TCRdb to 2016 to 2017). Regarding the study in general: Using TCR repertoire profiling, the study followed T-cell immune reconstitution in a quantitative way in children after TCRalphabeta/CD19-depleted allogeneic hematopoietic cell transplantation. Points the paper makes about the study in general: The high TCRbeta diversity at day 60 in some patients was ascribed to recipient T cells and intrathymic progenitors that had survived conditioning. The apparently early alphabetaT-cell count recovery about two months after transplant was reportedly dependent on only several hundred rapidly expanded clones derived from non-depleted graft cells. Hyperexpanded clone frequencies declined over subsequent months; after one year, T-cell counts and TCRbeta diversity were mostly attributed to newly produced T cells.

According to the study, the label for this sample's treatment or condition signals: allogeneic hematopoietic cell transplantation with graft depleted of TCRalphabeta T cells and CD19 B cells. Transplant recipients were children who received TCRalphabeta/CD19-depleted allogeneic hematopoietic cell grafts. The library was produced with PCR. Instrument on record: Illumina HiSeq 2500. Molecular barcoding was employed in the preparation of TCR libraries, with unique molecular identifiers being used to normalize TCRbeta repertoire quantification. TCRdb handled the public reads itself, with Q25 trimming in fastp and clone calling in MiXCR, and kept productive beta chains. Identical CDR3 protein sequences are pooled into one entry, listed with their most common genes and DNA. The sample records fewer than 1 million distinct CDR3 sequences, roughly 15% of which are singletons. The ten largest make up 5% of the sample.

A word on this clonotype: Its antigen is unknown. One base away there is no much larger clone; base qualities are not given.

The sequenced sample was PBMCs, mostly from graft donor cells, obtained 360 days after TCRalphabeta/CD19-depleted stem cell transplant. The source of this sequence is a male patient aged 10-17 years who had a stem cell transplant for acute lymphoblastic leukemia, so the T cells may come from the graft donor.

Here the CDR3 is given as CSARRTGKVGELFF. In nucleotides, the sequence is TGCAGTGCTAGGCGCACAGGGAAGGTGGGGGAGCTGTTTTTT. Recombination joined TRBV20-1 with TRBJ2-2; a tentative D call is TRBD1 (6 bases match). A distance of 16 bases separates the germline ends of V and J, which lose 3 bases and 8 bases respectively. The germline V gene (reference sequence) specifies DFQATT as CDR1 and SNEGSKA as CDR2. Counted from cysteine to phenylalanine, this CDR3 has 14 amino acids. Solely the CDR3 DNA is kept, with 42 bases framed from the first base.